Below are 18 T cell receptor beta chains sequenced from a single sample in a study of T cells in Graves' hyperthyroidism and ophthalmopathy (dated by TCRdb to 2018 to 2020). The method was multiplex PCR. Sequencing instrument: Illumina HiSeq 2000. The TCR beta CDR3 regions were amplified from RNA transcripts. The TCR CDR3 was subjected to a first round of RT-PCR using the HTBI primer set and the Qiagen OneStep RT-PCR kit. Clones were called with MiXCR by TCRdb after fastp trimmed the public reads at Q25, and only in-frame beta chains were retained. Rows matching on CDR3 protein sequence are summarized as one entry with the most common DNA and genes. The sample yields about 610,000 distinct CDR3 sequences; around 46% were counted once. 7.5% to 8.5% of the sample goes to the ten largest clones. Sample: peripheral blood or thyroid tissue (not recorded which). These receptors all come from a woman aged 18-35 years with Graves' hyperthyroidism.

This clonotype appeared a few times. The chain joins TRBV7-9 to TRBJ2-6; D might be TRBD1 (6 bases). Between the trimmed V and J ends, which lost 0 bases and 4 bases, there was a span of 13 bases. The CDR3 loop spans 17 amino acids. The V gene's germline CDR1 is SEHNR and CDR2 FQNEAQ (reference sequence). This CDR3 reads CASSLAGQNTGANVLTF. Here the CDR3 DNA reads TGTGCCAGCAGCTTAGCCGGACAGAACACCGGGGCCAACGTCCTGACTTTC.

V gene TRBV7-2 combines with J gene TRBJ2-6, with D hard to call. The CDR3 contains 18 residues. Between the trimmed V and J ends, which lost 6 bases and 0 bases, there was a span of 18 bases. CDR1 and CDR2 (germline): SGHTA, FQGNSA. This CDR3 reads CASRVMGSPYSGANVLTF. The CDR3 region has the DNA TGTGCCAGCAGGGTTATGGGCAGCCCATACTCTGGGGCCAACGTCCTGACTTTC.

A note on this clonotype: One junction end disagrees with the germline gene, perhaps due to a read error. The J gene is TRBJ2-7, the V gene TRBV7-2, with 8 bases that match TRBD2. The germline V gene encodes CDR1 SGHTA and CDR2 FQGNSA. The CDR3 extends over 15 amino acids. The CDR3 DNA sequence: TGTGCCAGCAGCTCGAGCGGGAGCGACTCCTACGGGCAGTACTTC. It codes for CASSSSGSDSYGQYF.

This clonotype was counted at least ten times. The chain employs TRBV6-1 and TRBJ1-2; D might be TRBD1 (6 bases). The CDR3 has 13 residues. Germline assignment: CDR1 MNHNS and CDR2 SASEGT. Trimming removed 6 bases from V and 4 bases from J, with 12 bases in between. The CDR3 is CASSPRGSYGYTF. DNA of the CDR3: TGTGCCAGCAGCCCCAGGGGATCCTATGGCTACACCTTC.

The chain joins TRBV7-9 to TRBJ1-6, with D perhaps TRBD1 (6 bases). Trimming left V 5 bases short and J 4 bases short, with 12 bases between. This CDR3 is 15 amino acids long. Looked up from germline, CDR1 is SEHNR and CDR2 is FQNEAQ (reference sequence). CDR3 nucleotides: TGTGCCAGCAGCCGACGACAGGCGTATAATTCACCCCTCCACTTT. This encodes CASSRRQAYNSPLHF.

This clonotype was seen only once. DNA for the CDR3: TGTGCCAGCCTGGAGACTAGCGGGCCTATAAGCACAGATACGCAGTATTTT. Residues: CASLETSGPISTDTQYF. V usage is TRBV2 and J usage is TRBJ2-3; 10 nucleotides agree with TRBD2. The V segment lost 8 bases and the J segment 0 bases; nucleotides outside the gene matches: 11. Per the germline V gene, CDR1 is SNHLY and CDR2 is FYNNEI. The CDR3 contains 17 residues.

This clonotype was recorded many times. The chain employs TRBV5-1 and TRBJ2-5; D unresolved. From germline, CDR1 is SGHRS and CDR2 YFSETQ. The V end lost 4 bases, the J end lost 2 bases, and 15 bases lay between the germline ends. The CDR3 has 15 residues. CDR3 protein: CASSALRLEQETQYF. The DNA of the CDR3 is TGCGCCAGCAGCGCCCTGAGACTGGAACAAGAGACCCAGTACTTC.

The V and J genes are TRBV10-3 and TRBJ2-7, with TRBD1 as a possible D gene (6 bases). The end of the DNA fits TRBJ2-1 better, so the J call may be wrong. Looked up from germline, CDR1 is ENHRY and CDR2 is SYGVKD. This CDR3 spans 13 amino acids. The CDR3 DNA is TGTGCCATCAGTGAGGCCCCAGGGGATGAGCAGTTCTTC. This sequence encodes CAISEAPGDEQFF.

This clonotype has only one observation. This chain links TRBV4-2 with TRBJ1-1, with D unresolved. Germline CDR1 reads LGHNA; CDR2 reads YNFKEQ. The V end lost 3 bases, the J end lost 8 bases, and 16 bases lay between the germline ends. The CDR3 is 14 residues long. The CDR3 spells CASSHLGGAGEAFF. As DNA, the CDR3 is TGTGCCAGCAGCCACCTGGGAGGCGCGGGGGAAGCTTTCTTT.

The V call is TRBV30, the J call TRBJ1-2; D not certain. Trimming stripped 3 bases from V and 4 bases from J, with 12 bases between. The CDR3 has 13 residues. CDR1 is GTSNPN, CDR2 SVGIG, per germline (reference sequence). CDR3 sequence (DNA): TGTGCCTGGAGGGGGAGGGCTGGCTATGGCTACACCTTC. It translates to CAWRGRAGYGYTF.

There are a few counts of this clonotype. This rearrangement joins TRBV28 to TRBJ1-1; no firm D call. V was pared by 2 bases and J by 10 bases, with 20 bases between. The CDR3 is made up of 15 amino acids. CDR1 is MDHEN and CDR2 is SYDVKM in the germline V gene. CDR3 nucleotide sequence: TGTGCCAGCAGTTTACCCCCGCAAGGGCCTAAGGGAGCTTTCTTT. Translating gives CASSLPPQGPKGAFF.

The chain carries TRBV12-3 or TRBV12-4 and TRBJ2-5, with 13 bases that match TRBD2. The CDR3 covers 16 residues. V shed 6 bases and J 6 bases; nucleotides not matched to a gene: 10. CDR3 DNA: TGTGCCAGCAGACCCGGGACTAGCGGGATTTTGCAGACCCAGTACTTC. Protein sequence: CASRPGTSGILQTQYF.

The table lists this clonotype with many counts. The V and J genes are TRBV7-2 and TRBJ1-1; tentative D call: TRBD1 (5 bases). Germline CDR1 reads SGHTA; CDR2 reads FQGNSA. Deletions cut 0 bases from V and 2 bases from J, with 10 bases between. This CDR3 region has 15 residues. The CDR3 here is CASSLALGANTEAFF. In DNA, the CDR3 is TGTGCCAGCAGCTTAGCCCTCGGGGCTAACACTGAAGCTTTCTTT.

This clonotype was picked up many times. The chain uses TRBV12-3 or TRBV12-4 and TRBJ2-7; the match to TRBD1 covers 10 bases. V shed 4 bases, J shed 1 base, and the junction held 7 bases outside the gene matches. This CDR3 comprises 16 residues. The chain's CDR3 is CASSYVRDRGSYEQYF. The CDR3 DNA reads TGTGCCAGCAGTTATGTCCGGGACAGGGGTTCCTACGAGCAGTACTTC.

This clonotype was counted at least ten times. V usage is TRBV20-1 and J usage is TRBJ2-2; D gene unclear. The V end lost 2 bases, the J end lost 6 bases, and 4 bases lay between the germline ends. The CDR3 has 11 amino acids. CDR1 is DFQATT, CDR2 SNEGSKA, per germline (reference sequence). The CDR3 DNA reads as TGCAGTGCTAGAATGCCCGGGGAGCTGTTTTTT. Translating it yields CSARMPGELFF.

The chain has TRBV7-8 and TRBJ1-6; 9 bases agree with TRBD1. This CDR3 is 18 amino acids long. The germline V gene has CDR1 SGHVS and CDR2 FQNEAQ. The J segment lost 5 bases and the V segment lost 0 bases, leaving 8 bases of the junction unmatched. The CDR3, as DNA: TGTGCCAGCAGCTTAGCGCGGTTCGGGACAGGGAATAATTCACCCCTCCACTTT. It encodes CASSLARFGTGNNSPLHF.

This clonotype has more than one count but fewer than ten. The genes are TRBV2 and TRBJ2-7; 11 nucleotides align to TRBD2. The CDR3 spans 14 residues. Germline values: CDR1 SNHLY, CDR2 FYNNEI. The J segment lost 1 base and the V segment lost 7 bases, leaving 3 bases of the junction unmatched. The CDR3 DNA is TGTGCCAGCATCAGGACTAGCGGGTCCTACGAGCAGTACTTC. Translated: CASIRTSGSYEQYF.

The table lists this clonotype with many counts. J is TRBJ2-7 and V is TRBV15; no firm D call. V was cut by 9 bases and J by 0 bases, with 12 bases left in between. The CDR3 loop spans 13 amino acids. Germline CDR1 LNHNV, CDR2 YYDKDF (reference sequence). The CDR3, as DNA: TGTGCCACGCAGTATGAGTACTCCTACGAGCAGTACTTC. It specifies CATQYEYSYEQYF.